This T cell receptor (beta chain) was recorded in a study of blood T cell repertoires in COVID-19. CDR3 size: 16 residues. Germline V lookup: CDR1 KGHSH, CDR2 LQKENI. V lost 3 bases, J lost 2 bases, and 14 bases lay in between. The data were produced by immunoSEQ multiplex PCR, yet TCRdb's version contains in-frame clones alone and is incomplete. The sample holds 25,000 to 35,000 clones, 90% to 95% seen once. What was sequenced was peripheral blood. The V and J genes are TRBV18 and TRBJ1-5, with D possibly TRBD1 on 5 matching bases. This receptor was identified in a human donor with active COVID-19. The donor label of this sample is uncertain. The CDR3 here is CASSPSGGGGNQPQHF. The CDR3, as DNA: TGTGCCAGCTCACCGTCGGGGGGTGGTGGCAATCAGCCCCAGCATTTT.